Listed here are 24 T cell receptor beta chains from one sample, sequenced in a study of CD8+ T cells in alopecia areata. Extracted RNA was reverse transcribed into cDNA, the sequencing template. The method was immunoSEQ multiplex PCR; TCRdb's version includes in-frame clones alone and lacks a portion of them. This table has a few hundred thousand clones, roughly two fifths appearing once. The treatment denotes: oral pan-JAK inhibitor, 5-10 mg twice daily. The sample in question was CD4+ T cells sorted from blood, obtained between weeks 30 and 35, from a patient treated with tofacitinib. The source of these receptors is a human donor with alopecia areata.

This clone has only a few counts. V is TRBV7-8 and J is TRBJ2-3; no firm D call. The CDR3 runs 13 residues. Germline values: CDR1 SGHVS, CDR2 FQNEAQ. Trimming removed 5 bases from V and 6 bases from J, with 12 bases in between. The CDR3 DNA reads TGTGCCAGCAGCCCCCGGACCGTTGATACGCAGTATTTT. This codes for CASSPRTVDTQYF.

In its sample, this clone was seen a few times. The genes are TRBV4-1 and TRBJ2-1; D is perhaps TRBD1 (5 bases). The CDR3 contains 13 residues. V lost 4 bases, J lost 6 bases, and 10 bases lay in between. From germline, CDR1 is MGHRA and CDR2 YSYEKL. CDR3 DNA: TGCGCCAGCAGCCCAGGGTGGGGCAATGAGCAGTTCTTC. Protein: CASSPGWGNEQFF.

The genes are TRBV6-5 and TRBJ2-1; 7 positions agree with TRBD1. V shed 0 bases and J 9 bases; nucleotides not matched to a gene: 5. The germline V gene encodes CDR1 MNHEY and CDR2 SVGAGI. The CDR3 runs to 14 residues. CDR3: CASSYSTGILEQFF. The DNA of the CDR3 is TGTGCCAGCAGTTACTCGACAGGGATCCTTGAGCAGTTCTTC.

This clone turned up a few times. The chain carries TRBV7-2 and TRBJ2-1; TRBD1 agrees at 9 bases. Germline V gives CDR1 SGHTA, CDR2 FQGNSA. The CDR3 contains 16 residues. With 5 bases clipped from V and 13 bases from J, the junction kept 18 bases outside the gene matches. The CDR3: CASSTYGTGLRDGQFF. The CDR3 DNA reads as TGTGCCAGCAGCACATACGGGACAGGGTTACGAGACGGTCAGTTCTTC.

This clone turned up a few times. The rearrangement links TRBV5-1 to TRBJ2-7, with 13 bases aligning to TRBD2. This CDR3 contains 17 residues. Germline assignment: CDR1 SGHRS and CDR2 YFSETQ. The V and J ends lost 4 bases and 3 bases, in that order; junction bases with no gene match: 10. CDR3 sequence: CASSPAGLAGSYYEQYF. CDR3 DNA sequence: TGCGCCAGCAGCCCCGCGGGACTAGCGGGATCCTACTACGAGCAGTACTTC.

This chain joins TRBV30 and TRBJ2-7, with D perhaps TRBD2 (5 bases). Looked up from germline, CDR1 is GTSNPN and CDR2 is SVGIG (reference sequence). The CDR3 runs to 14 residues. V was pared by 1 base and J by 6 bases, with 16 bases between. For the CDR3, the DNA is TGTGCCTGGAGTGCTGGAGGTCCTCCTGTCGAGCAGTACTTC. Its translation is CAWSAGGPPVEQYF.

The sample holds a few counts of this clone. The chain combines TRBV10-3 with TRBJ1-2, with a possible D match to TRBD1 (6 bases). The CDR3 is made up of 14 amino acids. Germline CDR1 and CDR2: ENHRY and SYGVKD. Trimming left V 7 bases short and J 2 bases short, with 14 bases between. CDR3 loop: CAINQGTSNYGYTF. The CDR3 DNA is TGTGCCATCAATCAGGGGACGTCCAACTATGGCTACACCTTC.

The chain combines TRBV5-1 with TRBJ1-2; a weak D match, TRBD1 (6 bases). Trimming removed 4 bases at V and 3 bases at J, with 19 bases between. Germline CDR1 and CDR2: SGHRS and YFSETQ. The CDR3 is 16 amino acids. The CDR3 coding sequence is TGCGCCAGCAGCCCCACGCCGGGGGGCGCCGACTATGGCTACACCTTC. This gives the protein CASSPTPGGADYGYTF.

The chain joins TRBV30 to TRBJ1-3, with D tentatively TRBD1 (5 bases). Germline CDR1 GTSNPN, CDR2 SVGIG (reference sequence). The CDR3 extends over 14 amino acids. V was clipped by 4 bases and J by 2 bases, with 12 bases between them. Here the CDR3 DNA reads TGTGCCTGGATCGTCCGGGGGGCTGGAAACACCATATATTTT. Translating gives CAWIVRGAGNTIYF. Full variable domain (remainder filled in from reference TRBV30 and TRBJ1-3): SQTIHQWPATLVQPVGSPLSLECTVEGTSNPNLYWYRQAAGRGLQLLFYSVGIGQISSEVPQNLSASRPQDRQFILSSKKLLLSDSGFYLCAWIVRGAGNTIYFGEGSWLTVV.

This sequence joins TRBV29-1 and TRBJ2-7, with 11 bases that match TRBD1. V shed 6 bases and J 3 bases; nucleotides not matched to a gene: 7. Germline CDR1 is SQVTM and CDR2 is ANQGSEA. The CDR3 has 14 amino acids. CDR3 in amino acids: CSVARGTGGYEQYF. CDR3 in DNA: TGCAGCGTCGCCAGGGGGACAGGGGGCTACGAGCAGTACTTC.

This chain connects TRBV30 to TRBJ2-5; D is tentatively TRBD1 or TRBD2 (5 bases each). The germline V gene encodes CDR1 GTSNPN and CDR2 SVGIG (reference sequence). V shed 5 bases and J shed 0 bases, with 16 bases lying between them. The CDR3 has 15 amino acids. In nucleotides, the CDR3 is TGTGCCTGGTCCGAAGGGGACGGCCACCAAGAGACCCAGTACTTC. Translation: CAWSEGDGHQETQYF.

This clone has only a few counts. The genes are TRBV10-3 and TRBJ2-7; 7 positions match TRBD2. Unmatched junction bases numbered 11, after V lost 9 bases and J lost 0 bases. The CDR3 extends over 15 amino acids. CDR1 is ENHRY, CDR2 SYGVKD, per germline. CDR3 DNA: TGTGCCATAGGACCGGGACTACCTAGCTCCTACGAGCAGTACTTC. The encoded protein is CAIGPGLPSSYEQYF.

This clone occurred a few times. This sequence joins TRBV29-1 and TRBJ1-2; D might be TRBD1 (6 bases). Looked up from germline, CDR1 is SQVTM and CDR2 is ANQGSEA. The CDR3 length is 13 residues. V shed 6 bases and J shed 2 bases, with 13 bases lying between them. This CDR3 reads CSVYRTANYGYTF. As DNA, the CDR3 is TGCAGCGTCTACCGGACAGCAAACTATGGCTACACCTTC.

The gene calls are TRBV5-4 and TRBJ2-7; 10 nucleotides match TRBD1. The germline CDR1 and CDR2 sequences are SGHNT and YYREEE (reference sequence). The CDR3 runs to 15 residues. Losses at the gene ends were 4 bases for V and 2 bases for J; bases not matched to a gene: 6. This CDR3 reads CASSPTGGYPYEQYF. For the CDR3, the DNA is TGTGCCAGCAGCCCGACAGGGGGCTATCCCTACGAGCAGTACTTC. Full variable domain (outside the CDR3, taken from reference TRBV5-4 and TRBJ2-7): ETGVTQSPTHLIKTRGQQVTLRCSSQSGHNTVSWYQQALGQGPQFIFQYYREEENGRGNFPPRFSGLQFPNYSSELNVNALELDDSALYLCASSPTGGYPYEQYFGPGTRLTVT.

This sequence joins TRBV27 and TRBJ2-7; a possible D gene is TRBD1 (5 bases). Per the germline V gene, CDR1 is MNHEY and CDR2 is SMNVEV (reference sequence). V was clipped by 2 bases and J by 4 bases, with 12 bases between them. This CDR3 contains 14 residues. CDR3 residues: CASSLQAGYYEQYF. CDR3 sequence (DNA): TGTGCCAGCAGTTTACAGGCAGGGTATTACGAGCAGTACTTC.

The chain joins TRBV4-1 to TRBJ1-5, with D tentatively TRBD1 (6 bases). The germline V gene encodes CDR1 MGHRA and CDR2 YSYEKL. Trimming took off 1 base at V and 0 bases at J, with 13 bases between the two ends. This CDR3 is built from 17 residues. The CDR3 loop is CASSQGTVKHSNQPQHF. The CDR3 DNA is TGCGCCAGCAGCCAAGGGACAGTCAAACATAGCAATCAGCCCCAGCATTTT.

This clone was counted between two and nine times. CDR3 DNA sequence: TGTGCCTGGAGTATTGATGGACGGTTCTATGGCTACACCTTC. Protein: CAWSIDGRFYGYTF. V is TRBV30 and J is TRBJ1-2; D is unclear. Per germline, CDR1 GTSNPN and CDR2 SVGIG (reference sequence). With 2 bases removed from V and 4 bases from J, the gap between germline ends came to 14 bases. This CDR3 region has 14 residues.

This clone was recorded a few times. The chain uses TRBV7-8 and TRBJ1-2; 7 nucleotides align to TRBD1. The CDR3 spans 14 residues. Per the germline V gene, CDR1 is SGHVS and CDR2 is FQNEAQ. Trimming removed 5 bases from V and 6 bases from J; junction bases left unmatched: 9. The CDR3 DNA sequence: TGTGCCAGCAGCCGACGACAGGGCATAGATGGCTACACCTTC. Encoded protein: CASSRRQGIDGYTF. Variable domain in full (rest from reference TRBV7-8 and TRBJ1-2): GAGVSQSPRYKVAKRGQDVALRCDPISGHVSLFWYQQALGQGPEFLTYFQNEAQLDKSGLPSDRFFAERPEGSVSTLKIQRTQQEDSAVYLCASSRRQGIDGYTFGSGTRLTVV.

This chain uses TRBV4-2 with TRBJ2-2; 7 bases map to TRBD1. Trimming took 1 base from V and 4 from J; bases not matched to a gene: 3. CDR1 and CDR2 (germline): LGHNA, YNFKEQ. The CDR3 is made up of 15 amino acids. Here the CDR3 reads CASSQAQGPTGELFF. The CDR3 nucleotides read TGTGCCAGCAGCCAAGCACAGGGGCCCACCGGGGAGCTGTTTTTT.

In its sample, this clone was seen a few times. The rearrangement links TRBV5-1 to TRBJ1-1; no clear D. The V end lost 5 bases, the J end lost 1 base, and 9 bases lay between the germline ends. This CDR3 contains 13 residues. The germline CDR1 and CDR2 sequences are SGHRS and YFSETQ. CDR3 in amino acids: CASSPPPNTEAFF. The CDR3, as DNA: TGCGCCAGCAGTCCCCCGCCGAACACTGAAGCTTTCTTT.

This clone was seen once. The rearrangement joins TRBV30 to TRBJ1-5, with D unclear. The germline V gene encodes CDR1 GTSNPN and CDR2 SVGIG (reference sequence). V was shortened by 2 bases and J by 4 bases, with 12 bases between the two germline ends. The CDR3 covers 14 residues. CDR3 sequence: CAWSSHVGNQPQHF. For the CDR3, the DNA is TGTGCCTGGAGTTCCCATGTGGGGAATCAGCCCCAGCATTTT.

This chain links TRBV23-1 with TRBJ2-5, with D perhaps matching TRBD1 (5 bases). TRBV23-1 is an ORF, and what it does is uncertain. There are 15 residues in the CDR3. The V gene lost 2 bases and the J gene lost 5 bases, with 15 bases spanning the gap. The DNA for the CDR3 is TGCGCCAGCAGTCAAACCCCCAGGGAAGGGGAGACCCAGTACTTC. The encoded protein is CASSQTPREGETQYF.

In its sample, this clone was seen a few times. The chain recombines TRBV29-1 with TRBJ2-7, with D perhaps matching TRBD2 (5 bases). The CDR3 totals 11 residues. Between the trimmed V and J ends, which lost 1 base and 9 bases, there was a span of 10 bases. In germline, CDR1 is SQVTM, CDR2 ANQGSEA. The chain's CDR3 is CSVEVGKGQYF. CDR3 bases: TGCAGCGTTGAAGTCGGGAAGGGGCAGTACTTC.

The chain recombines TRBV30 with TRBJ1-4, with TRBD1 as a possible D gene (5 bases). Trimming left V 3 bases short and J 8 bases short, with 13 bases between. Germline V gene sequence: CDR1 GTSNPN, CDR2 SVGIG (reference sequence). The CDR3 has 13 residues. CDR3 DNA: TGTGCCTGGAGACAGGCGTTCGGGGAAAAACTGTTTTTT. Translated, it gives CAWRQAFGEKLFF.